The present entry profiles one TCR beta chain with its context. This CDR3 spans 14 amino acids. Deletions cut 3 bases from V and 1 base from J, with 9 bases between. Germline values: CDR1 MDHEN, CDR2 SYDVKM. The data derive from a study of blood T cell repertoires in COVID-19. Sequencing was performed with immunoSEQ multiplex PCR; in TCRdb, only in-frame clones are kept and a portion is missing. The sample has around 100,000 clones; 80% to 90% are singletons. The clonotype was recovered from a woman older than 75 with acute or convalescent COVID-19. The chain uses TRBV28 and TRBJ1-2; D is perhaps TRBD1 (6 bases). Sequencing input: peripheral blood. This chain's CDR3 is CASSFQGINYGYTF. The CDR3, as DNA: TGTGCCAGCAGTTTTCAGGGGATTAACTATGGCTACACCTTC.